This entry is about one T cell receptor beta chain. Trimming shortened V by 5 bases and J by 2 bases, and 16 bases separated the two germline ends. The CDR3 covers 16 residues. The sample belongs to a study of control samples from healthy donors and cancer patients. Profiled with immunoSEQ multiplex PCR; TCRdb holds only in-frame clones, not every one. The sample consists of about 100,000 clones, approximately 90% of them appearing once. The specimen was blood. This TCR came from a man between 25 and 39 years old in good health. The V gene is TRBV23-1, the J gene TRBJ1-5; a possible D gene is TRBD1 (5 bases). TRBV23-1 is labeled an ORF, and its function is uncertain. As DNA, the CDR3 is TGCGCCAGCAGTACCCGGGGGAGGGACGGCAATCAGCCCCAGCATTTT. It yields the protein CASSTRGRDGNQPQHF.